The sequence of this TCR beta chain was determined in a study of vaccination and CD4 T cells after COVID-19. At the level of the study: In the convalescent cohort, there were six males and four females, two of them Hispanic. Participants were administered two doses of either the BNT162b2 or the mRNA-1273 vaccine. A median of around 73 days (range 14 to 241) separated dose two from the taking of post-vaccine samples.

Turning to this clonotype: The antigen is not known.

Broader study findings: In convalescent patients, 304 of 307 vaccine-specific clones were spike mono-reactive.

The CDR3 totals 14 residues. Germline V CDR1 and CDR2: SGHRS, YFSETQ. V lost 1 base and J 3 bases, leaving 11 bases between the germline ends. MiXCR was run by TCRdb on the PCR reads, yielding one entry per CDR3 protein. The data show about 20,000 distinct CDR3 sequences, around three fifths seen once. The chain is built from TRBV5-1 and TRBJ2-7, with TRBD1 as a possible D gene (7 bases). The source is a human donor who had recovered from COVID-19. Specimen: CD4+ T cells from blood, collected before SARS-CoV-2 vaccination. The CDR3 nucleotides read TGCGCCAGCAGCTTGTCGCGGGACAGCTACGAGCAGTACTTC. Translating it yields CASSLSRDSYEQYF.